The 9 T cell receptor beta chains below come from one sample, sequenced in a study of CD8 T cells in Susac syndrome. An amount of RNA that ranged from 0.5 to 1 ug was reverse transcribed with random hexamers. TCRdb ran MiXCR on the immunoSEQ multiplex PCR reads and lists one entry per CDR3 protein. This table has about 190,000 distinct CDR3 sequences, approximately 94% appearing once. Sequencing was performed on CD4+ T cells from PBMCs. The receptors shown here come from a human donor with Susac syndrome.

This chain joins TRBV9 and TRBJ2-6, with no clear D. V was shortened by 2 bases and J by 0 bases, with 12 bases between the two germline ends. The CDR3 is 17 amino acids. The V gene's germline CDR1 is SGDLS and CDR2 YYNGEE. The CDR3 loop reads CASSVHPQSSGANVLTF. Here the CDR3 DNA reads TGTGCCAGCAGCGTCCACCCCCAGAGCTCTGGGGCCAACGTCCTGACTTTC.

V and J are TRBV29-1 and TRBJ2-1; no definite D call. CDR3 length: 14 residues. Trimming shortened V by 6 bases and J by 0 bases, and 12 bases separated the two germline ends. Germline loops: CDR1 SQVTM, CDR2 ANQGSEA. This CDR3 reads CSVGVPASYNEQFF. In DNA, the CDR3 is TGCAGCGTGGGCGTTCCGGCCTCCTACAATGAGCAGTTCTTC.

The rearrangement uses TRBV9 and TRBJ1-1, with TRBD1 matching over 8 bases. Germline assignment: CDR1 SGDLS and CDR2 YYNGEE. The CDR3 spans 16 residues. The V gene end was trimmed by 0 bases and the J gene end by 1 base; junction bases not matched to a gene: 5. The CDR3 region is CASSVDRGTGNTEAFF. In DNA, the CDR3 is TGTGCCAGCAGCGTAGATCGAGGGACAGGGAACACTGAAGCTTTCTTT.

The gene calls are TRBV28 and TRBJ1-3; tentative D call: TRBD1 (5 bases). Germline V lookup: CDR1 MDHEN, CDR2 SYDVKM. The length of the CDR3 is 14 residues. With 1 base removed from V and 4 bases from J, the gap between germline ends came to 8 bases. The CDR3 is CASSLSGRGNTIYF. The CDR3 DNA reads TGTGCCAGCAGTTTATCAGGGCGCGGAAACACCATATATTTT.

This chain connects TRBV4-3 to TRBJ2-7, with TRBD2 matching over 7 bases. This CDR3 contains 17 residues. The V gene end was trimmed by 3 bases and the J gene end by 0 bases; junction bases not matched to a gene: 11. CDR1 and CDR2 from the germline V gene are LGHNA and YSLEER. The CDR3 here is CASSHHATSMSSYEQYF. The CDR3 DNA is TGCGCCAGCAGCCATCACGCGACTAGCATGAGCTCCTACGAGCAGTACTTC.

For this clonotype: Compared with germline, one end of the junction differs, possibly owing to a read error. This rearrangement joins TRBV7-7 to TRBJ2-5, with 9 positions matching TRBD2. The CDR3 has 15 residues. Germline V gene lookup returns CDR1 SSHAT and CDR2 FNYEAQ (reference sequence). The CDR3 bases are TGTGCTAGCAGCTCTAGCGGGACATCCAAAGAGACCCAGTACTTC. Amino acid sequence: CASSSSGTSKETQYF. The whole variable domain, remainder taken from reference TRBV7-7 and TRBJ2-5, is GAGVSQSPRYKVTKRGQDVTLRCDPISSHATLYWYQQALGQGPEFLTYFNYEAQPDKSGLPSDRFSAERPEGSISTLTIQRTEQRDSAMYRCASSSSGTSKETQYFGPGTRLLVL.

This chain's CDR3 is CASSPFRSGRETQYF. The CDR3 DNA reads TGTGCCAGCAGCCCATTTCGATCAGGGCGAGAGACCCAGTACTTC. The rearrangement links TRBV11-1 to TRBJ2-5; a weak D match, TRBD1 (5 bases). V was clipped by 5 bases and J by 4 bases, with 17 bases between them. The CDR3 covers 15 residues. CDR1 is SGHAT and CDR2 is FQDESV in the germline V gene (reference sequence).

The V call is TRBV30, the J call TRBJ1-1; D gene uncertain. Per the germline V gene, CDR1 is GTSNPN and CDR2 is SVGIG (reference sequence). V gave up 4 bases and J gave up 1 base, with 13 bases separating them. CDR3 length: 14 amino acids. This chain's CDR3 is CAWNMRRGNTEAFF. The CDR3 nucleotides read TGTGCCTGGAACATGCGCCGAGGGAACACTGAAGCTTTCTTT.

V gene TRBV18 combines with J gene TRBJ1-1; D call uncertain. CDR1 is KGHSH and CDR2 is LQKENI in the germline V gene. Trimming left V 0 bases short and J 8 bases short, with 13 bases between. The length of the CDR3 is 14 residues. The DNA of the CDR3 is TGTGCCAGCTCACCACCATACGGGGAGGGAGAAGCTTTCTTT. It codes for CASSPPYGEGEAFF.